These 13 T cell receptor beta chains originate from one sample sequenced in a study of regulatory T cells in long-lasting Graves disease. In building TCR beta libraries, iRepertoire HTBI primers were used together with Arm-PCR of CDR3 regions. TCRdb called the multiplex PCR reads again in MiXCR, with one record for every CDR3 protein. The table shows 360,000 or so distinct CDR3 sequences, with 15% to 20% occurring only once. Time point reported: newly diagnosed GD, antithyroid drugs for less than 3 months. Making the TCR library involved RNA that had been extracted from PBMCs. These same records also appear under a second study, on T cells in Graves' hyperthyroidism and ophthalmopathy.

The sequencing used peripheral blood mononuclear cells (PBMCs), collected at new diagnosis, from a patient treated with antithyroid drugs. Source of these receptors: a woman in her late teens or twenties with Graves disease.

The sample holds a few counts of this clonotype. CDR3: CASSLGGGNTIYF. The DNA of the CDR3 is TGCGCCAGCAGCTTGGGGGGTGGAAACACCATATATTTT. The chain links TRBV5-1 to TRBJ1-3; D not resolved. The length of the CDR3 is 13 residues. Germline V lookup: CDR1 SGHRS, CDR2 YFSETQ. Trimming removed 0 bases from V and 3 bases from J, with 4 bases in between. The full variable domain, rest sourced from reference TRBV5-1 and TRBJ1-3, is KAGVTQTPRYLIKTRGQQVTLSCSPISGHRSVSWYQQTPGQGLQFLFEYFSETQRNKGNFPGRFSGRQFSNSRSEMNVSTLELGDSALYLCASSLGGGNTIYFGEGSWLTVV.

For the CDR3, the DNA is TGTGCCAGCAGCTTGCCGCTCTGGAGGCGGGACAGTTGGTCCGGCTACACCTTC. Protein product: CASSLPLWRRDSWSGYTF. The chain combines TRBV5-4 with TRBJ1-2; 7 bases are a match to TRBD1. The CDR3 loop spans 18 amino acids. Germline V gene sequence: CDR1 SGHNT, CDR2 YYREEE (reference sequence). After removal of 1 base from V and 8 bases from J, the junction contained 20 bases not matched to a gene.

There are a few counts of this clonotype. The rearrangement links TRBV20-1 to TRBJ1-2; 8 bases are a match to TRBD1. V shed 0 bases and J 14 bases; nucleotides not matched to a gene: 8. The CDR3 extends over 12 amino acids. Looked up from germline, CDR1 is DFQATT and CDR2 is SNEGSKA (reference sequence). The CDR3 DNA reads TGCAGTGCTAGAGAGGGGACAGGAACAAAAACCTTC. This translates into CSAREGTGTKTF.

Of note for this clonotype: This may be a read error, as it is one base from a much larger clone. The chain has TRBV7-7 and TRBJ2-1, with TRBD2 identical over 9 bases. The germline CDR1 and CDR2 sequences are SSHAT and FNYEAQ (reference sequence). CDR3 length equals 16 residues. The CDR3 coding sequence is TGTGCTAGCAGCCCAGTAGCGGGAGCCGGGGGAAATGAGCAGCTCTTC. It specifies CASSPVAGAGGNEQLF.

This chain connects TRBV5-6 to TRBJ2-7, with D perhaps assigned TRBD1 or TRBD2 (6 bases each). V dropped 3 bases and J dropped 6 bases, with 16 bases sitting between them. Germline assignment: CDR1 SGHDT and CDR2 YYEEEE. The CDR3 is made up of 14 amino acids. The CDR3 DNA follows: TGTGCCAGCAGCTCCGTAAGTCGGGGGCTCGAGCAGTACTTC. Protein: CASSSVSRGLEQYF.

With respect to this clonotype: A much larger clone differs by one base, so this may be a read error. The V and J genes are TRBV30 and TRBJ1-2; D is undetermined. The germline V and J ends were trimmed by 2 bases and 0 bases, with 1 base remaining between them. Germline values: CDR1 GTSNPN, CDR2 SVGIG (reference sequence). CDR3 size: 11 residues. CDR3 nucleotides: TGTGCCTGGAGTACTAACTATGGCTACACCTTC. Translation: CAWSTNYGYTF. Supplemented by reference TRBV30 and TRBJ1-2, the full variable domain reads SQTIHQWPATLVQPVGSPLSLECTVEGTSNPNLYWYRQAAGRGLQLLFYSVGIGQISSEVPQNLSASRPQDRQFILSSKKLLLSDSGFYLCAWSTNYGYTFGSGTRLTVV.

There are many counts of this clonotype. The chain recombines TRBV3-1 with TRBJ2-1; D remains unclear. V shed 0 bases and J shed 10 bases, with 7 bases lying between them. Per germline, CDR1 LGHDT and CDR2 YNNKEL (reference sequence). This CDR3 is 12 amino acids long. The CDR3 DNA reads as TGTGCCAGCAGCCAAGATATCCTGGAGCAGTTCTTC. Its translation: CASSQDILEQFF.

This clonotype was seen more than once but under ten times. This may arise from a read error, as a much more abundant clone is one base away. This chain joins TRBV18 and TRBJ2-7; no clear D. The CDR3 is 13 residues long. Trimming cost V 2 bases and J 2 bases, with 7 bases left between them. Looked up from germline, CDR1 is KGHSH and CDR2 is LQKENI. CDR3 coding DNA: TGTGCCAGCTCACCAGCTCCGACCTACGAGCAGTACTTC. Translating gives CASSPAPTYEQYF.

V usage is TRBV9 and J usage is TRBJ2-5; tentative D call: TRBD2 (5 bases). The V end lost 0 bases, the J end lost 1 base, and 10 bases lay between the germline ends. CDR1 SGDLS and CDR2 YYNGEE come from the germline V gene. The CDR3 extends over 15 amino acids. The DNA of the CDR3 is TGTGCCAGCAGCGTAGTTGCGGGTTTCCAAGAGACCCAGTACTTC. Translation gives CASSVVAGFQETQYF.

In regard to this clonotype: This clone may be a read error of a much larger clone one base away. DNA of the CDR3: TGTGCCAGCAGCTCCGAAAGGACAGTGTTTGAAGCTTTCTTT. It yields the protein CASSSERTVFEAFF. The gene calls are TRBV7-2 and TRBJ1-1, with TRBD1 as a possible D gene (6 bases). Germline CDR1 and CDR2: SGHTA and FQGNSA. Trimming cost V 4 bases and J 7 bases, with 16 bases left between them. This CDR3 is 14 amino acids long. The variable domain in full, with the rest retrieved from reference TRBV7-2 and TRBJ1-1, is GAGVSQSPSNKVTEKGKDVELRCDPISGHTALYWYRQSLGQGLEFLIYFQGNSAPDKSGLPSDRFSAERTGGSVSTLTIQRTQQEDSAVYLCASSSERTVFEAFFGQGTRLTVV.

This clonotype was seen repeatedly, ten times or more. V and J are TRBV10-3 and TRBJ2-7, with 10 bases that match TRBD2. The length of the CDR3 is 19 residues. The germline gives CDR1 ENHRY, CDR2 SYGVKD. Trimming took 0 bases from V and 0 from J; bases not matched to a gene: 11. CDR3 in amino acids: CAISESLAGLGGSSYEQYF. The CDR3 DNA reads as TGTGCCATCAGTGAGTCACTAGCGGGGCTGGGGGGAAGCTCCTACGAGCAGTACTTC.

Many counts were recorded for this clonotype. This rearrangement joins TRBV5-1 to TRBJ2-3, with D perhaps matching TRBD1 (6 bases). The CDR3 has 16 residues. V was shortened by 2 bases and J by 4 bases, with 17 bases between the two germline ends. Germline V gene sequence: CDR1 SGHRS, CDR2 YFSETQ. DNA of the CDR3: TGCGCCAGCAGCTTCCTTGGGGGCGCCGGGGCAGATACGCAGTATTTT. It specifies CASSFLGGAGADTQYF.

V and J are TRBV29-1 and TRBJ1-2; TRBD1 matches 7 bases. The CDR3 sequence is 15 residues long. The germline gives CDR1 SQVTM, CDR2 ANQGSEA. J lost 0 bases, V lost 4 bases, and 8 bases had no gene match. CDR3 residues: CSVGSGTAANYGYTF. The CDR3 DNA is TGCAGCGTTGGATCCGGGACAGCCGCTAACTATGGCTACACCTTC.